One and the same sample provided the 17 T cell receptor beta chains below, sequenced in a study of human T cells and chemical hapten exposure. Time point meaning: patch test 1, 2 weeks after DPC sensitization. Sample treatment: therapeutic diphenylcyclopropenone sensitization with weekly scalp DPC. From the RACE reads, TCRdb called clonotypes with MiXCR, one entry per CDR3 protein. The profile shows 40,000 to 60,000 distinct CDR3 sequences, around 9% of them singletons. This specimen was whole blood, taken in connection with sensitization to the hapten diphenylcyclopropenone (DPC). The origin of the receptors is a woman between 45 and 65 years old with alopecia areata. Some clones in this sample may be carry-over from other donors' samples.

This clonotype has a count of ten or more. The chain is built from TRBV12-5 and TRBJ2-6; the D gene is possibly TRBD2 (5 bases). V lost 1 base to trimming and J lost 0 bases, with 13 bases between them. Germline CDR1 reads LGHNT; CDR2 reads FRNRAP. The CDR3 consists of 18 residues. The chain's CDR3 is CASGLATLGSSGANVLTF. CDR3 DNA sequence: TGTGCTAGTGGTTTGGCCACCCTAGGGAGCTCTGGGGCCAACGTCCTGACTTTC.

CDR3 sequence reads: CASSVRLDTGELFF. The CDR3 nucleotides read TGTGCCAGCAGCGTGAGGTTAGACACCGGGGAGCTGTTTTTT. The J gene is TRBJ2-2, the V gene TRBV6-5, with D uncertain. Per germline, CDR1 MNHEY and CDR2 SVGAGI. The V end was cut by 6 bases, the J end by 3 bases, with 11 bases between. The CDR3 loop spans 14 amino acids.

The sample holds many counts of this clonotype. The chain employs TRBV29-1 and TRBJ2-5; 11 bases agree with TRBD2. Germline V gene data show CDR1 as SQVTM and CDR2 as ANQGSEA. Losses at the gene ends were 7 bases for V and 1 base for J; bases not matched to a gene: 5. There are 14 residues in the CDR3. Here the CDR3 DNA reads TGCAGCGCCAACGGACTAGCGGGCCAAGAGACCCAGTACTTC. Translated, it gives CSANGLAGQETQYF.

The V call is TRBV2, the J call TRBJ2-1; D ambiguous. V was shortened by 3 bases and J by 9 bases, with 3 bases between the two germline ends. Germline CDR1 reads SNHLY; CDR2 reads FYNNEI. The CDR3 has 10 amino acids. The CDR3 reads CASSDVEQFF. The CDR3, as DNA: TGTGCCAGCAGTGATGTTGAGCAGTTCTTC.

This clonotype rates as medium-sized. The CDR3: CASSSTKTQYF. The CDR3 coding sequence is TGTGCCAGCAGCTCGACAAAGACCCAGTACTTC. The chain couples TRBV7-6 to TRBJ2-5; no reliable D call. CDR3 length: 11 residues. The V gene lost 4 bases and the J gene lost 6 bases, with 6 bases spanning the gap. Germline values: CDR1 SGHVS, CDR2 FNYEAQ. Variable domain in full (rest from reference TRBV7-6 and TRBJ2-5): GAGVSQSPRYKVTKRGQDVALRCDPISGHVSLYWYRQALGQGPEFLTYFNYEAQQDKSGLPNDRFSAERPEGSISTLTIQRTEQRDSAMYRCASSSTKTQYFGPGTRLLVL.

The chain employs TRBV19 and TRBJ2-1; 8 positions match TRBD2. From germline, CDR1 is LNHDA and CDR2 SQIVND (reference sequence). The CDR3 extends over 17 amino acids. The V gene end was trimmed by 1 base and the J gene end by 8 bases; junction bases not matched to a gene: 13. Written as DNA, the CDR3 is TGTGCCAGTAGTATAGCTAACCTAGCGGGCCCTGTCCATGAGCAGTTCTTC. It encodes CASSIANLAGPVHEQFF.

This clonotype was found a few times. V gene TRBV7-8 combines with J gene TRBJ1-6; 9 bases align to TRBD1. V trimming: 5 bases; J trimming: 9 bases; junction bases outside the gene matches: 8. Germline values: CDR1 SGHVS, CDR2 FQNEAQ. This CDR3 contains 15 residues. The chain's CDR3 is CASSGRDRVSSPLHF. The DNA for the CDR3 is TGTGCCAGCAGCGGCCGGGACAGGGTTTCTTCACCCCTCCACTTT.

This clonotype showed up just a few times. The CDR3 nucleotides read TGCGCCAGCAGCCAAGAGTATATCGATTTTGAGGGGCCTAATTCACCCCTCCACTTT. This translates into CASSQEYIDFEGPNSPLHF. The rearrangement links TRBV4-1 to TRBJ1-6; a possible D gene is TRBD1 (5 bases). CDR1 and CDR2 from the germline V gene are MGHRA and YSYEKL. V was trimmed by 0 bases and J by 6 bases, leaving 21 bases between them. CDR3 length: 19 amino acids.

This clonotype appeared many times. The chain combines TRBV30 with TRBJ1-5; no firm D call. The germline V gene has CDR1 GTSNPN and CDR2 SVGIG (reference sequence). The CDR3 has 11 residues. V was pared by 8 bases and J by 2 bases, with 7 bases between. The CDR3 is CALGGNQPQHF. The CDR3 nucleotides read TGTGCCCTAGGAGGCAATCAGCCCCAGCATTTT.

Many counts were recorded for this clonotype. The rearrangement uses TRBV20-1 and TRBJ2-1, with D possibly TRBD2 on 5 matching bases. Germline CDR1 and CDR2: DFQATT and SNEGSKA (reference sequence). There are 12 residues in the CDR3. V was cut by 1 base and J by 9 bases, with 10 bases left in between. The CDR3 DNA reads TGCAGTGCTAGAGTTGGAGGTCGTGAGCAGTTCTTC. It translates to CSARVGGREQFF.

This clonotype showed up many times. The chain couples TRBV21-1 to TRBJ2-7; the table's D call TRBD1 went unverified against the DNA. TRBV21-1 is a pseudogene locus. The CDR3 has 15 residues. The CDR3 loop is CASSNETGKTYEQYF. The CDR3 bases are TGTGCCAGCAGCAACGAAACCGGGAAGACCTACGAGCAGTACTTC.

This clonotype was counted ten times or more. The chain uses TRBV27 and TRBJ2-7; 7 bases fit TRBD1. The CDR3 length is 15 residues. In germline, CDR1 is MNHEY, CDR2 SMNVEV (reference sequence). The junction had 9 bases not matched to a gene; V was cut back by 1 base and J by 6 bases. CDR3 sequence: CASSLYARGISEQYF. For the CDR3, the DNA is TGTGCCAGCAGTTTATATGCCAGGGGGATCTCCGAGCAGTACTTC.

As DNA, the CDR3 is TGCAGTGCCAAGACTAGTTATACGCAGTATTTT. Protein sequence: CSAKTSYTQYF. The V and J genes are TRBV20-1 and TRBJ2-3, with D possibly TRBD2 on 6 matching bases. CDR1 and CDR2 (germline): DFQATT, SNEGSKA (reference sequence). This CDR3 has 11 amino acids. With 6 bases removed from V and 7 bases from J, the gap between germline ends came to 11 bases.

This clonotype came up many times. The V gene is TRBV20-1, the J gene TRBJ2-1, with no clear D. Germline-derived CDR1 and CDR2 are DFQATT and SNEGSKA (reference sequence). The CDR3 totals 14 residues. Deletions cut 5 bases from V and 0 bases from J, with 11 bases between. The CDR3 reads CSAGSRPSYNEQFF. CDR3 sequence (DNA): TGCAGTGCTGGATCGAGGCCCTCCTACAATGAGCAGTTCTTC.

This clonotype was counted at least ten times. The V and J genes are TRBV29-1 and TRBJ2-7, with D tentatively TRBD2 (6 bases). The CDR3 totals 13 residues. Germline V CDR1 and CDR2: SQVTM, ANQGSEA. V was cut by 2 bases and J by 7 bases, with 15 bases left in between. The CDR3 reads CSVESRRDGEQYF. In DNA form, the CDR3 reads TGCAGCGTTGAAAGCCGGCGGGACGGGGAGCAGTACTTC.

This clonotype was seen repeatedly, ten times or more. For the CDR3, the DNA is TGTGCCAGCTCACCACGGAGGGCGCCTGAAGCTTTCTTT. Residues: CASSPRRAPEAFF. V and J are TRBV18 and TRBJ1-1, with D uncertain. V lost 1 base and J lost 6, with 9 bases in between. The V gene's germline CDR1 is KGHSH and CDR2 LQKENI. There are 13 residues in the CDR3.

This clonotype was counted ten times or more. The V gene is TRBV19, the J gene TRBJ2-7, with TRBD1 as a possible D gene (6 bases). The CDR3 runs 15 residues. The V end lost 6 bases, the J end lost 2 bases, and 17 bases lay between the germline ends. Per germline, CDR1 LNHDA and CDR2 SQIVND (reference sequence). The CDR3 DNA follows: TGTGCCAGTAGACTGAGACAGACAGGAACCTACGAGCAGTACTTC. It yields the protein CASRLRQTGTYEQYF.